This is a list of T cell receptor beta chains from one sample in a study of T cells in Graves' hyperthyroidism and ophthalmopathy. TCRdb processed the multiplex PCR reads anew with MiXCR; each CDR3 protein has one entry. This sample carries 500,000 to 600,000 distinct CDR3 sequences, more than 45% of them seen once, and the ten largest clones take 19%. Specimen: peripheral blood or thyroid tissue (not recorded which). The source of these receptors is an adult woman with Graves' disease, either hyperthyroidism or ophthalmopathy (not recorded which). The CDR3 runs from the conserved cysteine through the conserved F or W. The D gene is left open where the match is weak. Clone sizes are given selectively: once, few, many, or a class where the clone is expanded.

CDR3,DNA,J,D,length,V,size
CASSSGGAVNTEAFF,TGTGCCAGCAGTTCTGGAGGGGCTGTGAACACTGAAGCTTTCTTT,TRBJ1-1,NA,15,TRBV6-5,NA
CSARGRGAIGNQPQHF,TGCAGTGCTAGGGGTAGAGGGGCCATAGGCAATCAGCCCCAGCATTTT,TRBJ1-5,NA,16,TRBV20-1,many
CASSLPQGLNSPLHF,TGTGCCAGCAGCTTACCCCAGGGACTTAATTCACCCCTCCACTTT,TRBJ1-6,NA,15,TRBV7-8,few
CASSPLGRETQYF,TGTGCCAGCAGTCCCCTGGGACGAGAGACCCAGTACTTC,TRBJ2-5,NA,13,TRBV28,many
CASSMFPGAGTEAFF,TGCGCCAGCAGCATGTTCCCGGGTGCCGGCACTGAAGCTTTCTTT,TRBJ1-1,NA,15,TRBV5-1,many
CAISDPGTNYGYTF,TGTGCCATCAGTGATCCAGGGACTAACTATGGCTACACCTTC,TRBJ1-2,NA,14,TRBV10-3,NA
CSAEGQNFNQPQYF,TGCAGTGCGGAGGGACAGAACTTCAATCAGCCCCAGTACTTC,TRBJ2-5,NA,14,TRBV20-1,NA
CASSRPAGGRSSYEQYF,TGTGCCAGCAGTCGACCCGCAGGGGGTAGGAGCTCCTACGAGCAGTACTTC,TRBJ2-7,TRBD1,17,TRBV6-2/TRBV6-3,many
CASSDYRESHFEETQYF,TGTGCCAGCAGTGATTACAGGGAATCACACTTTGAGGAGACCCAGTACTTC,TRBJ2-5,NA,17,TRBV2,NA
CASRPTGGALYEQFF,TGTGCCAGCAGGCCTACAGGGGGCGCGCTTTATGAGCAGTTCTTC,TRBJ2-1,TRBD1,15,TRBV13,many
CASSFQGLAGAGANVLTF,TGTGCCAGCAGCTTCCAGGGACTAGCGGGAGCTGGGGCCAACGTCCTGACTTTC,TRBJ2-6,TRBD2,18,TRBV11-2,NA
CAISPTVNNSPLHF,TGTGCCATCAGTCCGACAGTGAATAATTCACCCCTCCACTTT,TRBJ1-6,NA,14,TRBV10-3,once
CASSGQGFDQPQHF,TGTGCCAGCAGTGGACAGGGTTTCGATCAGCCCCAGCATTTT,TRBJ1-5,TRBD1,14,TRBV2,NA
CASGGQAFSGYTF,TGTGCCAGCGGGGGACAGGCGTTCTCGGGCTACACCTTC,TRBJ1-2,TRBD1,13,TRBV6-1,many
CASSLVAGGITYEQYF,TGTGCCAGCAGTTTAGTCGCGGGAGGGATCACCTACGAGCAGTACTTC,TRBJ2-7,TRBD2,16,TRBV28,few
CASSPGTGTDTEAFF,TGTGCCAGCAGCCCTGGGACAGGGACGGACACTGAAGCTTTCTTT,TRBJ1-1,TRBD1,15,TRBV11-2,many
CASSVTGSLRCNEQFF,TGTGCCAGCAGCGTAACGGGTTCCCTCAGGTGCAATGAGCAGTTCTTC,TRBJ2-1,NA,16,TRBV9,NA
CSAHPTFGGNTIYF,TGCAGTGCTCACCCCACGTTCGGTGGAAACACCATATATTTT,TRBJ1-3,NA,14,TRBV20-1,many
CASSLRLDSNEQFF,TGTGCCAGCAGCTTAAGACTTGATAGCAATGAGCAGTTCTTT,TRBJ1-1,NA,14,TRBV7-8,NA
CASPGGAPGANVLTF,TGTGCCAGCCCGGGGGGGGCGCCTGGGGCCAACGTCCTGACTTTC,TRBJ2-6,TRBD2,15,TRBV7-9,many
CAISPTTRERTGDYGYTF,TGTGCCATCAGTCCCACTACGCGGGAGAGAACCGGGGACTATGGCTACACCTTC,TRBJ1-2,NA,18,TRBV10-3,NA
CATGTGGSTGELFF,TGTGCCACCGGGACAGGGGGGTCCACCGGGGAGCTGTTTTTT,TRBJ2-2,TRBD1,14,TRBV7-2,NA
CASSVGGTDSYEQYF,TGTGCCAGCAGCGTAGGGGGGACTGACTCCTACGAGCAGTACTTC,TRBJ2-7,NA,15,TRBV9,many
CAITPGLAANTGELFF,TGTGCCATCACCCCGGGACTAGCGGCTAACACCGGGGAGCTGTTTTTT,TRBJ2-2,TRBD2,16,TRBV10-3,NA
CASSLGVAGSVVF,TGTGCCAGCAGCTTAGGCGTGGCGGGGAGCGTGGTCTTT,TRBJ1-1,NA,13,TRBV11-2,many
CASSNPGGGPYYGYTF,TGTGCCAGCAGCAACCCGGGGGGGGGGCCATACTATGGCTACACCTTC,TRBJ1-2,NA,16,TRBV7-9,NA
CASSEIGETQYF,TGTGCCAGCAGTGAAATAGGGGAGACCCAGTACTTC,TRBJ2-5,NA,12,TRBV2,NA
CASSQAGTGLGETQYF,TGTGCCAGCAGCCAGGCGGGAACGGGGCTGGGAGAGACCCAGTACTTC,TRBJ2-5,NA,16,TRBV3-1,NA
CASTSRGIEAFF,TGTGCCAGCACAAGCCGGGGAATTGAAGCTTTCTTT,TRBJ1-1,NA,12,TRBV28,NA
CSAGGAPSDFEQYF,TGCAGTGCCGGAGGGGCTCCTAGCGATTTCGAGCAGTACTTC,TRBJ2-7,NA,14,TRBV20-1,NA
CASSLEGRGRKTQYF,TGTGCCAGCAGCTTAGAAGGCAGGGGGCGGAAGACCCAGTACTTC,TRBJ2-5,TRBD1,15,TRBV7-8,NA
CSARLGAGLNYNSPLHF,TGCAGTGCTAGGTTAGGGGCGGGACTGAACTATAATTCACCCCTCCACTTT,TRBJ1-6,NA,17,TRBV20-1,NA
CASSLGGHVSYEQYF,TGTGCCAGCAGTTTGGGTGGTCACGTCTCCTACGAGCAGTACTTC,TRBJ2-7,NA,15,TRBV12-3/TRBV12-4,many
CASSIAGGNYGANVLTF,TGTGCCAGTAGTATCGCGGGAGGTAACTATGGGGCCAACGTCCTGACTTTC,TRBJ2-6,TRBD2,17,TRBV19,NA
CASSGRQGGRFNYGYTF,TGTGCCAGCAGCGGACGACAGGGGGGACGATTTAACTATGGCTACACCTTC,TRBJ1-2,TRBD1,17,TRBV7-2,NA
CASSFGGGPAGELFF,TGTGCCAGCAGCTTTGGGGGAGGGCCCGCCGGGGAGCTGTTTTTT,TRBJ2-2,TRBD2,15,TRBV11-2,many
CSAAGRSGTEKLFF,TGCAGTGCTGCCGGTCGGTCAGGGACTGAAAAACTGTTTTTT,TRBJ1-4,NA,14,TRBV20-1,once
CASRIAGGRTGELFF,TGTGCCAGCAGGATAGCGGGAGGTCGTACCGGGGAGCTGTTTTTT,TRBJ2-2,TRBD2,15,TRBV2,NA
CASSTGQASNQPQHF,TGTGCCAGCAGTACCGGGCAGGCAAGCAATCAGCCCCAGCATTTT,TRBJ1-5,NA,15,TRBV2,NA
CASSLEGSKLFF,TGTGCCAGCAGCTTAGAGGGTAGCAAACTGTTTTTT,TRBJ1-4,NA,12,TRBV11-2,few
CATSDRDSPGTQYF,TGTGCCACCAGTGACCGGGACAGCCCGGGGACCCAGTACTTC,TRBJ2-5,TRBD1,14,TRBV24-1,NA
CSARRAGRELFF,TGCAGTGCTAGAAGGGCCGGCAGGGAGCTGTTTTTT,TRBJ2-2,NA,12,TRBV20-1,once
CASSVVGGVTGELFF,TGTGCCAGCAGCGTAGTCGGGGGCGTCACCGGGGAGCTGTTTTTT,TRBJ2-2,NA,15,TRBV9,many
CASRGGVSPLHF,TGTGCCAGCAGGGGGGGGGTTTCACCCCTCCACTTT,TRBJ1-6,NA,12,TRBV11-2,many
CASGVGGNSPLHF,TGTGCCAGCGGTGTAGGTGGAAATTCACCCCTCCACTTT,TRBJ1-6,NA,13,TRBV12-3/TRBV12-4,NA
CASSLDTGAVAPLHF,TGTGCCAGCAGCTTAGATACAGGGGCTGTGGCACCCCTCCACTTT,TRBJ1-6,TRBD1,15,TRBV7-9,many
CAISDPGAENTEAFF,TGTGCCATCAGTGACCCGGGGGCAGAGAACACTGAAGCTTTCTTT,TRBJ1-1,NA,15,TRBV10-3,NA
CASSPGYIANVLTF,TGTGCCAGCTCACCCGGGTACATCGCCAACGTCCTGACTTTC,TRBJ2-6,NA,14,TRBV18,few
CASSLIRWRGPLNTEAFF,TGTGCCAGCAGCTTAATAAGGTGGAGGGGGCCCCTGAACACTGAAGCTTTCTTT,TRBJ1-1,TRBD1,18,TRBV7-8,many